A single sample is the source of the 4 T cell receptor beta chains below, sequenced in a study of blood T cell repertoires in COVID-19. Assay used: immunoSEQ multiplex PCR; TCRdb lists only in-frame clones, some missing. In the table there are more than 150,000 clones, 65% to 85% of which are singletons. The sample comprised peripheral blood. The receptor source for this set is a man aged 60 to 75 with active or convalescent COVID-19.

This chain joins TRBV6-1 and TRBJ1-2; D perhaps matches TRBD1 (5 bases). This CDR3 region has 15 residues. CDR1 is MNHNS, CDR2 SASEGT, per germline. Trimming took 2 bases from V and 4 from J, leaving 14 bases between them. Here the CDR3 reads CASSESTAPGYGYTF. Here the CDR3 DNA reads TGTGCCAGCAGTGAATCGACAGCCCCGGGCTATGGCTACACCTTC.

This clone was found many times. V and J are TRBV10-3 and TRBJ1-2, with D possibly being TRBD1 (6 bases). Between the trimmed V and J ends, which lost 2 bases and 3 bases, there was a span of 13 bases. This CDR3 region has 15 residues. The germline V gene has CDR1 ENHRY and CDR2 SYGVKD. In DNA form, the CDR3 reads TGTGCCATCAGTGAGAAGGGGGGGCGCGACTATGGCTACACCTTC. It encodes CAISEKGGRDYGYTF.

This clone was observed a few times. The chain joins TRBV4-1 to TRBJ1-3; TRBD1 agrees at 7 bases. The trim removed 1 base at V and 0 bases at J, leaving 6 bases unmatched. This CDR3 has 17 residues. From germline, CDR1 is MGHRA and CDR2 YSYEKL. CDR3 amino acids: CASSQVGDRASGNTIYF. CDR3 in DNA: TGCGCCAGCAGCCAAGTTGGAGACAGGGCCTCTGGAAACACCATATATTTT.

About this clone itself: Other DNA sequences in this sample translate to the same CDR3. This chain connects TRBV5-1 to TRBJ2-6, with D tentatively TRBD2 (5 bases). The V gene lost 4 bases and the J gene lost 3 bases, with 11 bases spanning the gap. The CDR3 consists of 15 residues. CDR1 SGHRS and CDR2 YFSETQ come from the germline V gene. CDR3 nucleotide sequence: TGCGCCAGCAGCCCCAGAGGGAGTGGGGCCAACGTCCTGACTTTC. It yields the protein CASSPRGSGANVLTF.